This is a list of T cell receptor beta chains from one sample in a study of spatial heterogeneity in lung cancer. TCRdb analysed the 5' RACE reads with MiXCR anew, one entry per CDR3 protein. The top ten clones hold 55% to 60% of a sample with tens of thousands of distinct CDR3 sequences, around 15% of them seen once. Sequenced here: PBMCs, sampled at surgery. All receptors derive from a male donor with early-stage non-small cell lung cancer. The CDR3 runs from the conserved cysteine through the conserved F or W. A D gene is named only where the DNA matches it firmly. Not every row has a clone size; where given, it reads once, few, many or a size class.

V	size	J	D	CDR3	DNA
TRBV20-1	few	TRBJ2-2	TRBD2	CSARTSGRSYVGELFF	TGCAGTGCTAGGACTAGCGGGAGGAGTTATGTCGGGGAGCTGTTTTTT
TRBV7-8	few	TRBJ2-5	-	CASSPTPPGETQYF	TGTGCCAGCAGCCCAACCCCTCCGGGGGAGACCCAGTACTTC
TRBV4-3	many	TRBJ2-7	TRBD2	CASSLSGNSYEQYF	TGCGCCAGCAGCCTAAGCGGGAATTCCTACGAGCAGTACTTC
TRBV20-1	few	TRBJ1-1	TRBD1	CSARDRARTGLNTEAFF	TGCAGTGCTAGAGATCGTGCTAGGACAGGTTTGAACACTGAAGCTTTCTTT
TRBV25-1	many	TRBJ1-6	TRBD1	CASSPQGVSPLHF	TGTGCCAGCAGTCCTCAGGGGGTTTCACCCCTCCACTTT
TRBV18	-	TRBJ1-5	TRBD1	CASSFGTEDQPQHF	TGTGCCAGCTCCTTCGGGACAGAGGATCAGCCCCAGCATTTT
TRBV5-1	-	TRBJ1-1	-	CASSHPPWGNTEAFF	TGCGCCAGCAGCCATCCGCCTTGGGGGAACACTGAAGCTTTCTTT
TRBV28	-	TRBJ2-7	TRBD2	CASSSHPTSGTSGSYEQYF	TGTGCCAGCAGTTCCCACCCCACTTCAGGGACTAGCGGCTCCTACGAGCAGTACTTC
TRBV21-1	many	TRBJ2-2	-	CASSKERRDRGLAGELFF	TGTGCCAGCAGCAAAGAACGTAGAGACAGGGGGCTCGCCGGGGAGCTGTTTTTT
TRBV6-5	few	TRBJ2-5	TRBD1	CASSYGGQGETQYF	TGTGCCAGCAGTTACGGTGGACAGGGCGAGACCCAGTACTTC
TRBV5-1	few	TRBJ1-2	-	CASSLTRRQFYGYTF	TGCGCCAGCAGCTTGACCCGGCGACAGTTCTATGGCTACACCTTC
TRBV6-6	-	TRBJ2-2	-	CASSDPSAGELFF	TGTGCCAGCAGCGACCCCTCGGCCGGGGAGCTGTTTTTT
TRBV27	-	TRBJ1-5	TRBD1	CASSRRADRGPQPQHF	TGTGCCAGCAGTCGAAGGGCGGACAGGGGGCCCCAGCCCCAGCATTTT
TRBV11-3	few	TRBJ2-1	-	CASSLGRNNEQFF	TGTGCCAGCAGCCTTGGGCGGAACAATGAGCAGTTCTTC
TRBV4-1	many	TRBJ1-1	-	CASSQQRGTEAFF	TGCGCCAGCAGCCAACAAAGGGGGACTGAAGCTTTCTTT
TRBV20-1	-	TRBJ2-7	-	CSARDLLGSYEQYF	TGCAGTGCTAGAGATCTCCTGGGGTCCTACGAGCAGTACTTC
TRBV6-4	few	TRBJ2-2	-	CASSDRGSAGELFF	TGTGCCAGCAGTGACAGGGGCTCTGCCGGGGAGCTGTTTTTT
TRBV5-1	few	TRBJ1-6	-	CASSWGSLDTSRISSYNSPLHF	TGCGCCAGCAGCTGGGGATCGTTGGACACAAGCAGAATAAGCTCCTATAATTCACCCCTCCACTTT
TRBV23-1	-	TRBJ2-1	TRBD2	CASSETSGVYNEQFF	TGCGCCAGCAGCGAGACTAGCGGGGTATACAATGAGCAGTTCTTC
TRBV19	-	TRBJ1-1	TRBD1	CASRMDRATEAFF	TGTGCCAGTAGAATGGACAGGGCCACTGAAGCTTTCTTT